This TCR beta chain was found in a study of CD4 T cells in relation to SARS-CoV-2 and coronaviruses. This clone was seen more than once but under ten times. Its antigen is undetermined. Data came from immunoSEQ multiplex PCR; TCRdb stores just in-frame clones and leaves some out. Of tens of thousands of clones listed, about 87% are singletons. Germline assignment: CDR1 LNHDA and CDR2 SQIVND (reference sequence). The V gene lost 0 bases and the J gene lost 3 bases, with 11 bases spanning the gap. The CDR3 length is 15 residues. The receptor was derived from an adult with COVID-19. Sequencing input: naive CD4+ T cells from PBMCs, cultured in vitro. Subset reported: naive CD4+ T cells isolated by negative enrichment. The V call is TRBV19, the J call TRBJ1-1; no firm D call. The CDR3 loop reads CASSIDLIRYTEAFF. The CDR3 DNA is TGTGCCAGTAGTATAGATCTCATCAGATACACTGAAGCTTTCTTT. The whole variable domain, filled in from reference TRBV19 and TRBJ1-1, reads DGGITQSPKYLFRKEGQNVTLSCEQNLNHDAMYWYRQDPGQGLRLIYYSQIVNDFQKGDIAEGYSVSREKKESFPLTVTSAQKNPTAFYLCASSIDLIRYTEAFFGQGTRLTVV.